A single sample is the source of the 6 T cell receptor beta chains below, sequenced in a study of T cell responses to AZD1222 COVID-19 vaccine. Method: immunoSEQ multiplex PCR; TCRdb's copy keeps in-frame clones and lacks some. The sample holds under 25,000 clones, more than 70% seen once. This material consisted of peripheral blood, taken 28 days after the second AZD1222 dose. The source is an adult who received the AZD1222 COVID-19 vaccine.

This sequence joins TRBV9 and TRBJ2-7; D perhaps matches TRBD2 (5 bases). V was clipped by 3 bases and J by 0 bases, with 16 bases between them. This CDR3 has 16 amino acids. Germline-derived CDR1 and CDR2 are SGDLS and YYNGEE. The chain's CDR3 is CASSEGARSSSYEQYF. The DNA for the CDR3 is TGTGCCAGCAGCGAGGGAGCGCGATCCTCCTCCTACGAGCAGTACTTC.

The chain joins TRBV18 to TRBJ1-5; D possibly corresponds to TRBD1 (6 bases). Trimming pared 2 bases from V and 1 base from J, leaving 15 bases between. Germline CDR1 is KGHSH and CDR2 is LQKENI. This CDR3 contains 17 residues. The CDR3 DNA follows: TGTGCCAGCTCACCAAAGGGGGGGGGCATAAGCAATCAGCCCCAGCATTTT. This sequence encodes CASSPKGGGISNQPQHF.

The chain joins TRBV5-6 to TRBJ2-1, with 8 positions matching TRBD1. The CDR3 runs to 15 residues. Germline trimming cut 4 bases from V and 4 bases from J; bases unmatched to any gene: 7. Germline V gene data show CDR1 as SGHDT and CDR2 as YYEEEE. CDR3 region: CASSRGQAFYNEQFF. The CDR3 DNA is TGTGCCAGCAGCCGGGGACAGGCGTTTTACAATGAGCAGTTCTTC. Variable domain in full (rest from reference TRBV5-6 and TRBJ2-1): DAGVTQSPTHLIKTRGQQVTLRCSPKSGHDTVSWYQQALGQGPQFIFQYYEEEERQRGNFPDRFSGHQFPNYSSELNVNALLLGDSALYLCASSRGQAFYNEQFFGPGTRLTVL.

J is TRBJ2-7 and V is TRBV18; 7 positions agree with TRBD1. J was trimmed by 3 bases and V by 2 bases; bases with no gene match: 4. The germline V gene encodes CDR1 KGHSH and CDR2 LQKENI. The length of the CDR3 is 14 residues. CDR3 protein: CASSPTQGNYEQYF. CDR3 DNA sequence: TGTGCCAGCTCACCAACACAGGGGAACTACGAGCAGTACTTC.

This clone was counted between two and nine times. V is TRBV9 and J is TRBJ2-3; D is ambiguous. There are 13 residues in the CDR3. V shed 1 base and J shed 4 bases, with 7 bases lying between them. The germline gives CDR1 SGDLS, CDR2 YYNGEE. This chain's CDR3 is CASSVTQADTQYF. CDR3 bases: TGTGCCAGCAGCGTAACACAAGCAGATACGCAGTATTTT. Drawing the rest from reference TRBV9 and TRBJ2-3, the complete variable domain is DSGVTQTPKHLITATGQRVTLRCSPRSGDLSVYWYQQSLDQGLQFLIQYYNGEERAKGNILERFSAQQFPDLHSELNLSSLELGDSALYFCASSVTQADTQYFGPGTRLTVL.

The V and J genes are TRBV7-3 and TRBJ2-5, with 11 nucleotides matching TRBD2. This CDR3 has 15 residues. V gave up 5 bases and J gave up 4 bases; unmatched junction bases: 6. Per germline, CDR1 SGHTA and CDR2 FQGTGA. Written as DNA, the CDR3 is TGTGCCAGCAGCACAACCGGGACTAGCGGAGAGACCCAGTACTTC. Its translation is CASSTTGTSGETQYF. Supplemented by reference TRBV7-3 and TRBJ2-5, the full variable domain reads GAGVSQTPSNKVTEKGKYVELRCDPISGHTALYWYRQSLGQGPEFLIYFQGTGAADDSGLPNDRFFAVRPEGSVSTLKIQRTERGDSAVYLCASSTTGTSGETQYFGPGTRLLVL.